This T cell receptor beta chain was profiled in a study of blood T cells in healthy people across ages. Study conclusions and caveats: Expanded clonotype changes were possibly confounded by unknown donor CMV status.

About this clonotype: Its antigen is unknown. Relative to the germline gene, one junction end is altered; a read error may explain this.

Primed by a sample-barcoded 5' primer and a J-beta primer mix, a second PCR proceeded for roughly 6 to 12 cycles. Any given sample supplied a minimum of 2.5 million CDR3-containing paired-end reads. TCRdb re-analysed the 5' RACE reads in MiXCR, keeping a single row per CDR3 protein. The sample holds 660,000 or so distinct CDR3 sequences, under 70% seen once. Looked up from germline, CDR1 is SGHRS and CDR2 is YFSETQ. The CDR3 extends over 15 amino acids. Material for sequencing was blood. This clonotype was sampled from a man aged 55 to 70 in good health. This rearrangement joins TRBV5-1 to TRBJ1-2, with 10 bases that match TRBD1. DNA of the CDR3: TGCGCCAGCAGCTTACTGACAGGGGGCGGCTATGGCTACATCTTC. Translation: CASSLLTGGGYGYIF.